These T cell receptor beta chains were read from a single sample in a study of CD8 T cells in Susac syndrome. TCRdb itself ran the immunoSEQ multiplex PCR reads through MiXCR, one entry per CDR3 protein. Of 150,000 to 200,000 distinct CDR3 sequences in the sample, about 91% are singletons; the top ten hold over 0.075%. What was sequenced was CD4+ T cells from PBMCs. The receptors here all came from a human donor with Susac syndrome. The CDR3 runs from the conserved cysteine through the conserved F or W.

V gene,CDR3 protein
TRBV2,CASSDGTSGRFKFF
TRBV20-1,CSATQTSGTYNEQFF
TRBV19,CASIEDLRTEAFF
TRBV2,CASSGQVPYEQYF
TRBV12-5,CASGLYVSGSGKNIQYF
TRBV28,CASLAGYNEQFF
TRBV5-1,CASSPATGAQTNEKLFF
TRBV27,CASSLTGGFQPQHF
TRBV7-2,CASSNSLMGGADTQYF
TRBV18,CASSPPVLGYGYTF
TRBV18,CASSPQTGGDNEQFF
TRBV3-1,CASSPRDRGLSTDTQYF
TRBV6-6,CASSLQGLESEQYF
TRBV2,CASNLATSGRGSYEQYF
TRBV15,CATSRDWASSAGEQYF
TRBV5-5,CASTITDRATGELFF
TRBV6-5,CASSYSGSGGAETQYF
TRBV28,CASSSPGLAGGYEQYF
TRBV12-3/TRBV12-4,CASSLRNLNTEAFF
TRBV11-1,CASSPPRGIYNEQFF
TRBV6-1,CASRDGQGKKGRRSSYEQYF
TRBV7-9,CASSPPWGRLRRALSEAFF
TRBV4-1,CASSQDLYRVNEQYF
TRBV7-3,CASSLGGGARDTQYF
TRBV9,CASSNEGGLWNEQFF
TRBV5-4,CASSLYMVRGPRGTQYF
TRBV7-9,CASRIFQGPMNTEAFF
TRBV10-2,CASKKKGLNTEAFF
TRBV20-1,CSARGVSGHYNEQFF
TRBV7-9,CASSLDLVLF
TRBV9,CASSVAHNSPLHF
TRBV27,CASGRDRGEKLFF
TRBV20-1,CSGGAAYEQYF
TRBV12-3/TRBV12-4,CASSLGPRGKQYF
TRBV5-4,CASSVVGPVQETQYF
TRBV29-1,CSVDRGVGVAEQYF
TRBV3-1,CASSQAGSNEQFF
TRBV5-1,CASSSDRNNEQFF
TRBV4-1,CASSGNRGSITGELFF
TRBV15,CATSGRRIEASYGYTF
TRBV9,CASSVGAYDDTQYF
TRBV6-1,CASRYGDTQYF
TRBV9,CASSPTPSINEQFF
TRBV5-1,CASSLPRGLDNEQFF
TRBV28,CASSPAHNQPQHF
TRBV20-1,CSAATGGTGYTF
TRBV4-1,CASSQVKEARYF
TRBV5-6,CASSLAQTSGGYNEQFF
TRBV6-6,CASSYSRTSISHEQFF
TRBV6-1,CASRGTSGGRTWSTDTQYF
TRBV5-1,CASSIDNPGETQYF
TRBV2,CASRIAGSTDTQYF
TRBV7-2,CASSFPPPGLVDTQYF